One T cell receptor (beta chain) is described in this entry. The CDR3 has 14 residues. The V gene's germline CDR1 is LGHDT and CDR2 YNNKEL (reference sequence). TCRdb reprocessed the 5' RACE reads and reports one entry per CDR3 protein, with no DNA. In all, the sample yields around 140,000 distinct CDR3 sequences. The sample belongs to a study of T cells expressing NK-cell markers. The J gene is TRBJ2-1, the V gene TRBV3-1; TCRdb's D call of TRBD1 is untestable without DNA. Sample: blood T cells: a sorted CD56 or NKG2C T cell subset, CD4+ or CD8+ T cells, or bulk PBMC T cells (not recorded which). This TCR came from a man aged 18 to 29 in good health. The CDR3 is CASSQGQGKDEQFF.